This TCR beta chain was sequenced in a study of T cell repertoires in ileal Crohn's disease. Study summary: M6 samples are neoterminal ileum biopsies from postoperative colonoscopy.

This CDR3 region has 14 residues. V lost 3 bases, J lost 0 bases, and 9 bases lay in between. The germline CDR1 and CDR2 sequences are KGHSH and LQKENI. The time point denotes: neoterminal ileum biopsy at postoperative endoscopy, about 6 months after surgery. Included were adult ileal or ileocolonic Crohn's patients indicated for ileocolonic resection. Roughly 500 nanograms of biopsy DNA per sample underwent TCRB immunosequencing. Measured with immunoSEQ multiplex PCR; TCRdb has only the in-frame clones, and not every one. Seen here are roughly 5,300 clones, just under 80% observed once, and the top ten hold about 35%.

The V call is TRBV18, the J call TRBJ2-7; possible D gene TRBD1, 6 bases. The specimen was ileal tissue. This sequence was found in an adult with Crohn's disease. The CDR3 spells CASSPTGSSYEQYF. CDR3 DNA sequence: TGTGCCAGCTCACCCACAGGGAGCTCCTACGAGCAGTACTTC.